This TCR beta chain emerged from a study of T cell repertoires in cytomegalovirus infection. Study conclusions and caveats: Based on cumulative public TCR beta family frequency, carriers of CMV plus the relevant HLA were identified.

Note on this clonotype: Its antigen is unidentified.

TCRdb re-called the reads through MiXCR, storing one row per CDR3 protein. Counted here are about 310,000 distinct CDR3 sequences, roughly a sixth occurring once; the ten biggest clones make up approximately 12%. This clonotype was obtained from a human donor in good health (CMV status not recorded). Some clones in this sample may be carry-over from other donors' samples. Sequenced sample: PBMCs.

In DNA form, the CDR3 reads TGTGCCAGCAGCTTGATAACACAGGGGGCGCATGAGCAGTTCTTC. Translation: CASSLITQGAHEQFF. The gene calls are TRBV5-6 and TRBJ2-1, with TRBD1 identical over 9 bases. Trimming at V came to 1 base and at J to 8 bases, leaving 7 bases not matched to a gene. This CDR3 is built from 15 residues. Germline-derived CDR1 and CDR2 are SGHDT and YYEEEE. The variable domain in full, completed from reference TRBV5-6 and TRBJ2-1, reads DAGVTQSPTHLIKTRGQQVTLRCSPKSGHDTVSWYQQALGQGPQFIFQYYEEEERQRGNFPDRFSGHQFPNYSSELNVNALLLGDSALYLCASSLITQGAHEQFFGPGTRLTVL.